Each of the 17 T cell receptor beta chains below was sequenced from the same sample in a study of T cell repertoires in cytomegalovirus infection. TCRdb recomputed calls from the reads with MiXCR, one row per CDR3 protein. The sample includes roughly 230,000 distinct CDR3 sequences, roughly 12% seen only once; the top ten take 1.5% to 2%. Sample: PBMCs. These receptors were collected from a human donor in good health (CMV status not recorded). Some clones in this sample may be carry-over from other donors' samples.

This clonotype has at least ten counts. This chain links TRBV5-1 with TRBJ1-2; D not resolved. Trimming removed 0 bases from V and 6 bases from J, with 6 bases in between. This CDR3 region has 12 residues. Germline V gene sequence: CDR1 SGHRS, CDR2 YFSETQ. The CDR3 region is CASSLGEHGYTF. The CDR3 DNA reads TGCGCCAGCAGCTTGGGGGAACATGGCTACACCTTC.

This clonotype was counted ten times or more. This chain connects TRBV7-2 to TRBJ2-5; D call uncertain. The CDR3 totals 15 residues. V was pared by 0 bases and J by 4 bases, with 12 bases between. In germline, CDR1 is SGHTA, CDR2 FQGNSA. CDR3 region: CASSLAGGARETQYF. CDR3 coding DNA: TGTGCCAGCAGCTTAGCGGGCGGCGCGAGAGAGACCCAGTACTTC.

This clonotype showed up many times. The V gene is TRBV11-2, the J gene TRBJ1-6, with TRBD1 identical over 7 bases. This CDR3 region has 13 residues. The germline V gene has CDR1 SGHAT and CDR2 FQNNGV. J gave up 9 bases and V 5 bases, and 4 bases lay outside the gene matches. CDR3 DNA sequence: TGTGCCAGCAGCGATACAGGGGTTTCACCCCTCCACTTT. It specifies CASSDTGVSPLHF.

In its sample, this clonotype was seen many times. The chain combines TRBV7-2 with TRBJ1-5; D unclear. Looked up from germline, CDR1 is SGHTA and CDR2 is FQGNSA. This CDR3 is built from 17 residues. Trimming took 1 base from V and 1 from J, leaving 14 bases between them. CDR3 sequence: CASSLGRVAGSNQPQHF. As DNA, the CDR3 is TGTGCCAGCAGCTTAGGCCGGGTGGCGGGAAGCAATCAGCCCCAGCATTTT.

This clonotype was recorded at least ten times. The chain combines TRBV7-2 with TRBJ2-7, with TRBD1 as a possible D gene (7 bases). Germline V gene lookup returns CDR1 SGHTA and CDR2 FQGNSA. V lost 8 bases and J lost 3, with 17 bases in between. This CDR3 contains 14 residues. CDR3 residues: CASALATGSYEQYF. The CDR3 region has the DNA TGTGCCAGCGCCCTAGCGACAGGGAGCTACGAGCAGTACTTC.

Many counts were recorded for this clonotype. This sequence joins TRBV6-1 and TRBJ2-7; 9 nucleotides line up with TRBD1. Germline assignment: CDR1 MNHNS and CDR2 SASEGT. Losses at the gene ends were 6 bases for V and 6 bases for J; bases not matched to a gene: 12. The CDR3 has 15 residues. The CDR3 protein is CASSPMRQGVSEQYF. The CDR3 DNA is TGTGCCAGCAGCCCTATGAGACAGGGGGTATCCGAGCAGTACTTC.

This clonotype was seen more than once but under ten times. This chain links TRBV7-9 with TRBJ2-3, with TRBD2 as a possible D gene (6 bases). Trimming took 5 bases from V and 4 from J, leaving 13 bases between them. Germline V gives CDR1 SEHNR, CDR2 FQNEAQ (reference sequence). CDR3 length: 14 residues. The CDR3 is CASSPQPGADTQYF. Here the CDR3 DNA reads TGTGCCAGCAGCCCCCAACCGGGAGCAGATACGCAGTATTTT.

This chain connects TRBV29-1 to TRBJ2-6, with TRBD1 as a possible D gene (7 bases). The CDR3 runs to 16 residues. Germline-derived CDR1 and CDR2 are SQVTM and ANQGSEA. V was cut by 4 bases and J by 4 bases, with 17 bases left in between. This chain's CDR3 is CSVAGGSTLGANVLTF. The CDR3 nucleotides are TGCAGCGTTGCAGGGGGGTCTACCTTAGGGGCCAACGTCCTGACTTTC. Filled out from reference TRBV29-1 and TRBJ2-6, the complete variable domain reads SAVISQKPSRDICQRGTSLTIQCQVDSQVTMMFWYRQQPGQSLTLIATANQGSEATYESGFVIDKFPISRPNLTFSTLTVSNMSPEDSSIYLCSVAGGSTLGANVLTFGAGSRLTVL.

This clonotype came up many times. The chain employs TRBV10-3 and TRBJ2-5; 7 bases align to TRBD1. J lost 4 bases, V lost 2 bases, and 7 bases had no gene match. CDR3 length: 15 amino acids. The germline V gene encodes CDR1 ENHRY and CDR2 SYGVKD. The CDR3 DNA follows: TGTGCCATCAGTGAGGGGAGAGGGGACAGAGAGACCCAGTACTTC. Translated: CAISEGRGDRETQYF.

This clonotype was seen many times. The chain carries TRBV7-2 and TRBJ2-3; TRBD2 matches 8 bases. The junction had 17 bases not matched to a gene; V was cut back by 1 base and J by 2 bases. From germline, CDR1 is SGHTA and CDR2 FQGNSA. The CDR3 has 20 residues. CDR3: CASSLDGRADPVLYTDTQYF. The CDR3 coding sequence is TGTGCCAGCAGCTTAGACGGGAGGGCGGACCCAGTACTCTACACAGATACGCAGTATTTT. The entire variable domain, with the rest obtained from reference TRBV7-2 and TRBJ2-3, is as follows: GAGVSQSPSNKVTEKGKDVELRCDPISGHTALYWYRQSLGQGLEFLIYFQGNSAPDKSGLPSDRFSAERTGGSVSTLTIQRTQQEDSAVYLCASSLDGRADPVLYTDTQYFGPGTRLTVL.

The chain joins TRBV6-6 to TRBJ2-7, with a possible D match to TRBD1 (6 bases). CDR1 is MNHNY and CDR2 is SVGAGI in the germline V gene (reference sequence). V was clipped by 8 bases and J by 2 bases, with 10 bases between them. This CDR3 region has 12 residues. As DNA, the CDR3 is TGTGCCAGCGCTGGACAGCCCTACGAGCAGTACTTC. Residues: CASAGQPYEQYF.

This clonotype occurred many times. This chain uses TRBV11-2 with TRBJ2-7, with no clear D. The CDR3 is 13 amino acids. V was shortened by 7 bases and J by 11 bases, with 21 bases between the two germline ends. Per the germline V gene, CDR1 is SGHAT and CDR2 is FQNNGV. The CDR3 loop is CASTLRVPLLEYF. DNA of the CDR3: TGTGCCAGCACCCTACGGGTCCCTCTGTTGGAGTACTTC.

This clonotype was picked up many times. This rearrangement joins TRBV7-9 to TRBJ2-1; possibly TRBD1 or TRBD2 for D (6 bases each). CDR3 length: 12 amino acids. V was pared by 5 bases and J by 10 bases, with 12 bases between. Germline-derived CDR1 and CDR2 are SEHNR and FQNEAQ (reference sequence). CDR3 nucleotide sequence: TGTGCCAGCAGCCCCCTAGGGGGGGAGCAGTTCTTC. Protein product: CASSPLGGEQFF.

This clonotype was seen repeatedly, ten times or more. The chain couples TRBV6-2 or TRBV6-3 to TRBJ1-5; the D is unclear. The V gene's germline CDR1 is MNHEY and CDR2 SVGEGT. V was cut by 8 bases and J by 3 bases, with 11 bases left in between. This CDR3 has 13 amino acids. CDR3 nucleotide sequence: TGTGCCAGCGGGCGACCTACCAATCAGCCCCAGCATTTT. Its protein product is CASGRPTNQPQHF.

CDR3 protein: CATGLAGGPTDTQYF. CDR3 DNA: TGTGCCACCGGACTAGCGGGAGGACCTACAGATACGCAGTATTTT. This chain connects TRBV15 to TRBJ2-3; 14 nucleotides match TRBD2. Germline lookup yields CDR1 LNHNV and CDR2 YYDKDF (reference sequence). The CDR3 covers 15 residues. V lost 8 bases and J lost 3; bases outside the gene matches: 4.

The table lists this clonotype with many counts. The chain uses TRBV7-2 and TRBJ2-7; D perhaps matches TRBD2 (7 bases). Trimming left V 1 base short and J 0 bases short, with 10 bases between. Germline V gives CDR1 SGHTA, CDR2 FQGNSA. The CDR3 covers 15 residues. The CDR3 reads CASSLDGGPSYEQYF. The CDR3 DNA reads TGTGCCAGCAGCTTAGACGGGGGGCCCTCCTACGAGCAGTACTTC.

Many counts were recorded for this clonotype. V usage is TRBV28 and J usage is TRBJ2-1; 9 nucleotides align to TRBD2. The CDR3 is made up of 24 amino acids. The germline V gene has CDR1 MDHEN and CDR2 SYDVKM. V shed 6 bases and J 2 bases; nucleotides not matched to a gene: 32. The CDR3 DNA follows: TGTGCCAGCAGCCCCGGTAAAGGACTCCGGGGGGCTAGCGGGACCAAGGGGCCCTACAATGAGCAGTTCTTC. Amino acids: CASSPGKGLRGASGTKGPYNEQFF.